What follows describes a single T cell receptor (beta chain). Its antigen remains unidentified. One junction end does not reproduce the germline sequence, and a read error may be involved. Generated by immunoSEQ multiplex PCR, the TCRdb table keeps only in-frame clones and is missing some. The table includes around 110,000 clones, about 90% detected once. The sample is drawn from a study of T cell responses to AZD1222 COVID-19 vaccine. Findings and caveats of the study: CD4 TCRs linked to vaccination spanned spike, dominating at 160-218 and 743-854. Baseline seropositivity characterized only 5 to 7 AZD1222 recipients.

The CDR3 contains 13 residues. The source of this sequence is an adult who received the AZD1222 COVID-19 vaccine. The chain joins TRBV12-3 or TRBV12-4 to TRBJ1-1, with TRBD1 matching over 8 bases. The specimen was peripheral blood, collected 28 days after the second AZD1222 dose. The CDR3 DNA sequence: TGTGCCAGCAGGTTAGACAGGGGAGAGGAAGCTTTCTTT. Amino acid sequence: CASRLDRGEEAFF.